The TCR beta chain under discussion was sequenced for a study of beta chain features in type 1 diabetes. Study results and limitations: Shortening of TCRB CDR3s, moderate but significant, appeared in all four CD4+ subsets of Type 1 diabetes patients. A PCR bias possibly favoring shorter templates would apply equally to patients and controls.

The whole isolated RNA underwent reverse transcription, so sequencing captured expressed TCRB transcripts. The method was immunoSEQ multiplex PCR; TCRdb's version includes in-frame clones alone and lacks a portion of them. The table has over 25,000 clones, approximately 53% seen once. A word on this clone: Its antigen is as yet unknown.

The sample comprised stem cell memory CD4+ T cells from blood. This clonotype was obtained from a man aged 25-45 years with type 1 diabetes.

The CDR3 loop reads CASSLGDSQETQYF. The CDR3 DNA follows: TGTGCCAGCAGCTTGGGGGACAGCCAAGAGACCCAGTACTTC. This chain links TRBV5-4 with TRBJ2-5, with 7 nucleotides matching TRBD1. This CDR3 region has 14 residues. The V gene end was trimmed by 0 bases and the J gene end by 1 base; junction bases not matched to a gene: 0. Germline-derived CDR1 and CDR2 are SGHNT and YYREEE (reference sequence).